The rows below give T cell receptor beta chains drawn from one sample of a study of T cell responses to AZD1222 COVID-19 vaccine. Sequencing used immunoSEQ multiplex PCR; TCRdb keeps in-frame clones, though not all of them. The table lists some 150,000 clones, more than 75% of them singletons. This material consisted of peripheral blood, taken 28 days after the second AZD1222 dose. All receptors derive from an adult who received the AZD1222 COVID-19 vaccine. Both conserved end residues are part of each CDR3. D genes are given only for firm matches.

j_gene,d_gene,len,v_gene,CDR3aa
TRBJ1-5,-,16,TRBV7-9,CASSLDAGGSNQPQHF
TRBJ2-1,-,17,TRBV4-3,CASSQDWLRGGPSEQFF
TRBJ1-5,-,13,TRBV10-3,CAISEGVNQPQHF
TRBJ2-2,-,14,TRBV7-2,CASSLEPTMRELFF
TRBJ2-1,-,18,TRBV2,CASSEAIEIKPTGNEQFF
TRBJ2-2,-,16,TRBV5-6,CASSLYRDPNTGELFF
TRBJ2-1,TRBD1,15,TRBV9,CASSVQGATDYEQFF
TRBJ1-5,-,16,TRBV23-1,CASSLPREVSNQPQHF
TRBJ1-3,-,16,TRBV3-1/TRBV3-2,CASSQLTGLPGNTIYF
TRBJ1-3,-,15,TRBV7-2,CASSSRGSSGNTIYF
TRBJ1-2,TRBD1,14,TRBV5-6,CASRRDRGSYGYTF
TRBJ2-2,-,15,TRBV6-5,CASMGGSSGTGELFF
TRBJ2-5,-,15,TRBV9,CASSVGGGGVGTQYF
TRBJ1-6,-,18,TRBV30,CAWSVRGTHSSYNSPLHF
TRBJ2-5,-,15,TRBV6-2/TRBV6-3,CASSYGLANQETQYF
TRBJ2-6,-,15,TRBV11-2,CASSLTGIGANVLTF
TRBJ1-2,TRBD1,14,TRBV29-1,CSVSSDRVNYGYTF
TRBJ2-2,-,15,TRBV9,CASSAGVGWSGELFF
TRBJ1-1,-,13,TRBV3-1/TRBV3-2,CASSQVSGTEAFF
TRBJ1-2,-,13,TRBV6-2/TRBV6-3,CASSADRNYGYTF
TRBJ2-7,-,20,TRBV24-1,CATSEHRDQKAQGIGYEQYF
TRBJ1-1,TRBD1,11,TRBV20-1,CSADRQGVAFF
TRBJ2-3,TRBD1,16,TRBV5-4,CASSLGGQGGTDTQYF
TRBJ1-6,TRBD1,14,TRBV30,CAWSALTGVSPLHF
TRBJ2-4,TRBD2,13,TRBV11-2,CASSPGGLNIQYF
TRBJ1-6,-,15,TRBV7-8,CASSASRTRDSPLHF
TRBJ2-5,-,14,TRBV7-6,CASSLWGDQETQYF